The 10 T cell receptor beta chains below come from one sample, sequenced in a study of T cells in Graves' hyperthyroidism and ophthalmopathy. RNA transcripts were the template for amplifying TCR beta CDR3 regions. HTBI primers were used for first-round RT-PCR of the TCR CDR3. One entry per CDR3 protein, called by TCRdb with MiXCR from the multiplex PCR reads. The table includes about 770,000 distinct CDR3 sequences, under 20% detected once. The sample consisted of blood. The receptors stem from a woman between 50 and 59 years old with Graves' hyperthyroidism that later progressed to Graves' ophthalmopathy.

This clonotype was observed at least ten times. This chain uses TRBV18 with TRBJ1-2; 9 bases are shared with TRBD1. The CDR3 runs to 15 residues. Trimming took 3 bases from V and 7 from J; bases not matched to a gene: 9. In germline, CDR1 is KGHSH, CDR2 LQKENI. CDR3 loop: CASSPTGQGVAGYTF. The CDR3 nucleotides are TGTGCCAGCTCACCGACGGGACAGGGAGTAGCTGGCTACACCTTC.

The CDR3 sequence: CSATGLAGLTDTQYF. The CDR3 bases are TGCAGTGCCACCGGACTAGCGGGGCTCACAGATACGCAGTATTTT. The chain recombines TRBV20-1 with TRBJ2-3, with 12 bases identical to TRBD2. The V gene's germline CDR1 is DFQATT and CDR2 SNEGSKA (reference sequence). The CDR3 totals 15 residues. The junction had 6 bases not matched to a gene; V was cut back by 6 bases and J by 2 bases.

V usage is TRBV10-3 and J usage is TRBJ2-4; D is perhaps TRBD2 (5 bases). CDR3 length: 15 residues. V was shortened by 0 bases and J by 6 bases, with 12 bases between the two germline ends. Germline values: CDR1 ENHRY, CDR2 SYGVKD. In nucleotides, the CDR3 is TGTGCCATCAGTGAGTCCCGGGGAAGTAGAAACATTCAGTACTTC. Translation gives CAISESRGSRNIQYF.

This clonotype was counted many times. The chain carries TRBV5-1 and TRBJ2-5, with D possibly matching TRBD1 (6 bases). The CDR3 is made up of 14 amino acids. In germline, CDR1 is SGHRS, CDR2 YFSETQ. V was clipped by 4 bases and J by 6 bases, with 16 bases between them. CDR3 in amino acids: CASSKRTELKTQYF. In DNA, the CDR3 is TGCGCCAGCAGCAAACGGACAGAGCTGAAGACCCAGTACTTC.

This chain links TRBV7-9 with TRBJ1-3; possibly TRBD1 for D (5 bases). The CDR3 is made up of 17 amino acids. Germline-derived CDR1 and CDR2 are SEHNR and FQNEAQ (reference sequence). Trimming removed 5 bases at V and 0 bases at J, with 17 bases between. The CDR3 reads CASSQTIGHISGNTIYF. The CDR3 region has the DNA TGTGCCAGCAGCCAGACGATCGGACATATCTCTGGAAACACCATATATTTT.

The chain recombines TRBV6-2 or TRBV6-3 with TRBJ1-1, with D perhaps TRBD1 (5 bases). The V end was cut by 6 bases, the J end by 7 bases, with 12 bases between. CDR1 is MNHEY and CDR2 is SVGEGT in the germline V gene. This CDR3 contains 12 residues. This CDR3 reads CASSTTAFEAFF. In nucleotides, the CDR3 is TGTGCCAGCAGCACGACAGCATTTGAAGCTTTCTTT.

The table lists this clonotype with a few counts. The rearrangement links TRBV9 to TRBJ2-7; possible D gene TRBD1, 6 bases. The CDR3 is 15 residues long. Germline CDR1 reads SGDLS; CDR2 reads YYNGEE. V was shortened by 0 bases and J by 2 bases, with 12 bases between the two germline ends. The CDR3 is CASSVAGDRTYEQYF. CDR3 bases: TGTGCCAGCAGCGTAGCAGGGGATAGGACCTACGAGCAGTACTTC.

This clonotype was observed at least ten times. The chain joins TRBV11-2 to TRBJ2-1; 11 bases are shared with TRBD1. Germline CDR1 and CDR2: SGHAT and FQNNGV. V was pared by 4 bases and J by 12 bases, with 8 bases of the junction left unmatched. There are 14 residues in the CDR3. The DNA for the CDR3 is TGTGCCAGCAGCTCGGGACAGGGGGGAGTGTGGCAGTTCTTC. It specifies CASSSGQGGVWQFF.

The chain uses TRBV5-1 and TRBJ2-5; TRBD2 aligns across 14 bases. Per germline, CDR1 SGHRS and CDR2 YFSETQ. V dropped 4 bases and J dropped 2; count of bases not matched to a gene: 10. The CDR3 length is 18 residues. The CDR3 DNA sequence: TGCGCCAGCAGCCCCGGACTAGCGGGGGGTATAGGACAAGAGACCCAGTACTTC. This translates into CASSPGLAGGIGQETQYF.

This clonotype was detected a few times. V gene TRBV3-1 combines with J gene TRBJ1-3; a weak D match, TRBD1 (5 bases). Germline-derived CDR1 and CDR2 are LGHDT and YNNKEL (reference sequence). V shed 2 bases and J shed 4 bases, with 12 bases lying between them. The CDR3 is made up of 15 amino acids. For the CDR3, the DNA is TGTGCCAGCAGCCAAACAGGATCTTTAGGAAACACCATATATTTT. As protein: CASSQTGSLGNTIYF.